The clone carrying this T cell receptor (beta chain) showed up just once. This entry belongs to a study of blood T cell repertoires in COVID-19. Overall study: COVID-19 samples from acute and convalescent phases originated in the United States, Italy and Spain.

Some clones are missing from TCRdb's copy, which holds only in-frame ones; the method was immunoSEQ multiplex PCR. Of approximately 170,000 clones in the sample, roughly nine tenths are singletons; the top ten hold less than 2%. Germline V gene sequence: CDR1 MDHEN, CDR2 SYDVKM. The CDR3 runs 15 residues. V was cut by 6 bases and J by 5 bases, with 16 bases left in between. The source material was peripheral blood. J is TRBJ1-4 and V is TRBV28, with D possibly TRBD1 on 6 matching bases. The clonotype originates from a man aged 18 to 29 who had recovered from COVID-19. CDR3 in DNA: TGTGCCAGCAGCCCGATCACAGGGAAGAATGAAAAACTGTTTTTT. It specifies CASSPITGKNEKLFF. The whole variable domain, remainder taken from reference TRBV28 and TRBJ1-4, is DVKVTQSSRYLVKRTGEKVFLECVQDMDHENMFWYRQDPGLGLRLIYFSYDVKMKEKGDIPEGYSVSREKKERFSLILESASTNQTSMYLCASSPITGKNEKLFFGSGTQLSVL.